A selection of T cell receptor beta chains follows, all from one sample in a study of blood T cell repertoires in COVID-19. Profiling relied on immunoSEQ multiplex PCR, and the TCRdb table lists in-frame clones only, not all of them. The sample gives some 170,000 clones, about three quarters of which show up once; around 2.7% is in the top ten. The specimen was peripheral blood. These TCRs come from a man aged 65-85 years with acute or convalescent COVID-19. CDR3s leave out the opening cysteine and the closing phenylalanine or tryptophan.

V gene	J gene	CDR3 protein
TRBV13	TRBJ1-1	ASRRGTEAF
TRBV5-1	TRBJ2-7	ASSSDREVEY
TRBV7-8	TRBJ1-2	ASSLYGEDGYT
TRBV25-1	TRBJ2-7	ASPGLPLCVSEQY
TRBV24-1	TRBJ2-5	ATGTRRETQY
TRBV19	TRBJ2-2	ASNSLATNTGELF
TRBV7-2	TRBJ2-7	ASSLGASGRYEQY
TRBV28	TRBJ2-5	ASSLDRGQETQY
TRBV27	TRBJ2-7	ASSTWTGGTYEQY
TRBV2	TRBJ1-5	ASSDSEAQH
TRBV7-6	TRBJ1-6	ASSLARGGRGANSPLH
TRBV28	TRBJ2-5	ASSLGGDRYQETQY
TRBV5-1	TRBJ1-4	ASSLGLGGGGEKLF
TRBV6-2/TRBV6-3	TRBJ2-7	ASSRSGTPVGEQY
TRBV7-8	TRBJ1-1	ASSLEATGLLNTEAF
TRBV6-5	TRBJ1-1	ASSYSLVNTEAF